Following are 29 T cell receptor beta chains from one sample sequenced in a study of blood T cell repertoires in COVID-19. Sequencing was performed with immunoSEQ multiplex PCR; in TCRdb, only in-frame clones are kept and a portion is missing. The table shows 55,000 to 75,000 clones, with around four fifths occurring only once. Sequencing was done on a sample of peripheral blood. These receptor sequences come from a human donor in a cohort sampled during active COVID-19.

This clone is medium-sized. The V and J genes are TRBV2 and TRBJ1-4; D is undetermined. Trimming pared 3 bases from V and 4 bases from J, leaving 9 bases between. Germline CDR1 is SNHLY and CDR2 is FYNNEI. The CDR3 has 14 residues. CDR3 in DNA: TGTGCCAGCAGTGACGAGAAACTTAATGAAAAACTGTTTTTT. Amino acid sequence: CASSDEKLNEKLFF.

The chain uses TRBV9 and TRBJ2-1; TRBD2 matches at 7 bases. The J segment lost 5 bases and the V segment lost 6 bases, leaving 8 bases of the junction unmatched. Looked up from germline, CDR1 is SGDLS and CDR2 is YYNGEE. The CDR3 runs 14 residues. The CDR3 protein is CASTMSGNHNEQFF. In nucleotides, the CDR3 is TGTGCCAGCACCATGAGCGGGAACCACAATGAGCAGTTCTTC. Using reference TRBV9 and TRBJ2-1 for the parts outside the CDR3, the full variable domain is DSGVTQTPKHLITATGQRVTLRCSPRSGDLSVYWYQQSLDQGLQFLIQYYNGEERAKGNILERFSAQQFPDLHSELNLSSLELGDSALYFCASTMSGNHNEQFFGPGTRLTVL.

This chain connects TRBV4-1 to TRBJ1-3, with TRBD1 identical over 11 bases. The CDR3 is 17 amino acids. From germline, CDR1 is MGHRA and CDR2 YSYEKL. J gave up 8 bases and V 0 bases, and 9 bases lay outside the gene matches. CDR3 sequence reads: CASSQDPGQGVRDTIYF. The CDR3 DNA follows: TGCGCCAGCAGCCAAGATCCGGGACAGGGGGTGCGTGACACCATATATTTT.

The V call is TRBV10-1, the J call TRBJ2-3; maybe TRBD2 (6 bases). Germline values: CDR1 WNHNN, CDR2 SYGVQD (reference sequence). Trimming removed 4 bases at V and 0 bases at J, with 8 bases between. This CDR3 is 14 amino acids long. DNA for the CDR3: TGCGCCAGCAGTGTTAGCGGAAGCACAGATACGCAGTATTTT. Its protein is CASSVSGSTDTQYF.

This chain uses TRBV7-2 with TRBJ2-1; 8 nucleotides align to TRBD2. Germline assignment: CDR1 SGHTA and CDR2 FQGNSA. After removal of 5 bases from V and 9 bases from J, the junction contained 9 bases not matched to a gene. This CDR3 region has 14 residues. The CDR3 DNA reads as TGTGCCAGCAGCACCCAAGGACTAGCTGGTGAGCAGTTCTTC. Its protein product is CASSTQGLAGEQFF.

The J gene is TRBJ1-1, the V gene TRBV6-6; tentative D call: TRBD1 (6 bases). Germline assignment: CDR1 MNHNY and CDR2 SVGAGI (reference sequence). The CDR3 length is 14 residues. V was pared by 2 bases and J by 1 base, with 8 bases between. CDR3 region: CASSYPTGNTEAFF. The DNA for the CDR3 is TGTGCCAGCAGTTACCCGACAGGGAACACTGAAGCTTTCTTT.

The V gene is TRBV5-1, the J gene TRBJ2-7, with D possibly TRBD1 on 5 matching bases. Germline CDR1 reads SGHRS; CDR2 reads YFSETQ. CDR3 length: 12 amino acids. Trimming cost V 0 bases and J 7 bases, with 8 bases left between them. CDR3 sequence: CASSLEGREQYF. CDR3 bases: TGCGCCAGCAGCTTGGAGGGGCGGGAGCAGTACTTC.

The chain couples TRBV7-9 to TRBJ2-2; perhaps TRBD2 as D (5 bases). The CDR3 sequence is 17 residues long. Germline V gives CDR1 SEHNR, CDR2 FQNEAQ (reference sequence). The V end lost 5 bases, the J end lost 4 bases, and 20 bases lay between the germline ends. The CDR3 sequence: CASSPKGEGAGTGELFF. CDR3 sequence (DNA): TGTGCCAGCAGCCCTAAGGGCGAGGGAGCTGGCACCGGGGAGCTGTTTTTT.

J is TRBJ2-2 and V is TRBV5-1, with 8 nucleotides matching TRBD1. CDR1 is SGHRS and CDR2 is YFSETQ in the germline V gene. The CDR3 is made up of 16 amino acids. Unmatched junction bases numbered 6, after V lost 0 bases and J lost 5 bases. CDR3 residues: CASSLDHRGNTGELFF. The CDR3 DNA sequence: TGCGCCAGCAGCTTGGATCACAGGGGGAATACCGGGGAGCTGTTTTTT.

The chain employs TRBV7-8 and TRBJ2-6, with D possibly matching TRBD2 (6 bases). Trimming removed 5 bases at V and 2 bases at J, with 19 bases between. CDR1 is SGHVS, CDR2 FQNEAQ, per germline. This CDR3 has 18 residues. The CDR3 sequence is CASSLRDFGGTGANVLTF. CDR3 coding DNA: TGTGCCAGCAGCCTCAGGGACTTTGGTGGGACTGGGGCCAACGTCCTGACTTTC. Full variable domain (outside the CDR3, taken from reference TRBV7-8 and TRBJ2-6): GAGVSQSPRYKVAKRGQDVALRCDPISGHVSLFWYQQALGQGPEFLTYFQNEAQLDKSGLPSDRFFAERPEGSVSTLKIQRTQQEDSAVYLCASSLRDFGGTGANVLTFGAGSRLTVL.

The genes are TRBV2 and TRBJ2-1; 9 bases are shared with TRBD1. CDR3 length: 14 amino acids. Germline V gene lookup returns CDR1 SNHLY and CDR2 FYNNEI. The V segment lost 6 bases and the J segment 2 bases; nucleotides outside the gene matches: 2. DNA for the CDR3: TGTGCCAGCAGGGGGACAGGGACCTACAATGAGCAGTTCTTC. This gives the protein CASRGTGTYNEQFF.

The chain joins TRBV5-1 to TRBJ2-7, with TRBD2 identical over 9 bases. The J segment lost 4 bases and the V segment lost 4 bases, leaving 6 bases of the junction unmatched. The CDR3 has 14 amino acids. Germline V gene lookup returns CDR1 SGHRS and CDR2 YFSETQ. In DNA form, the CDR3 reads TGCGCCAGCAGCGGTCTAGCGGGGAAATACGAGCAGTACTTC. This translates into CASSGLAGKYEQYF.

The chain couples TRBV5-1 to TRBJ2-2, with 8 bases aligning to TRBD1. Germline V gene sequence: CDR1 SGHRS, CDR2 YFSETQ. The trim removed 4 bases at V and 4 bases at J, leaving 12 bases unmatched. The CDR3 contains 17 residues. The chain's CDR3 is CASSPSVLTGATGELFF. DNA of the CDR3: TGCGCCAGCAGCCCTTCGGTGTTGACAGGGGCCACCGGGGAGCTGTTTTTT.

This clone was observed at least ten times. The CDR3 DNA reads TGCGCCAGCAGCCCGGGGATGGCCCCTGGCGAGCAGTACTTC. This encodes CASSPGMAPGEQYF. This chain uses TRBV10-1 with TRBJ2-7, with D perhaps matching TRBD2 (5 bases). The V end lost 6 bases, the J end lost 6 bases, and 18 bases lay between the germline ends. This CDR3 is built from 14 residues. Germline V gene data show CDR1 as WNHNN and CDR2 as SYGVQD (reference sequence).

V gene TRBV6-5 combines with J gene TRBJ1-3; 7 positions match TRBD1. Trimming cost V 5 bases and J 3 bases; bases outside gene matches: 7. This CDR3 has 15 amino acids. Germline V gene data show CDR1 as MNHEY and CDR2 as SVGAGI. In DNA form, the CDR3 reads TGTGCCAGCAGTCCTGACAGGGCAAATGGAAACACCATATATTTT. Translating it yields CASSPDRANGNTIYF.

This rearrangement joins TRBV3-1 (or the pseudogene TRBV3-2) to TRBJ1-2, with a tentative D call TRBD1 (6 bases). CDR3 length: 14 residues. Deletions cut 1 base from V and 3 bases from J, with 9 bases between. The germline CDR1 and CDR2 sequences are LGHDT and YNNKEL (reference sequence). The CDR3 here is CASSQVHRDYGYTF. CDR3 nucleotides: TGTGCCAGCAGCCAAGTTCACAGGGACTATGGCTACACCTTC.

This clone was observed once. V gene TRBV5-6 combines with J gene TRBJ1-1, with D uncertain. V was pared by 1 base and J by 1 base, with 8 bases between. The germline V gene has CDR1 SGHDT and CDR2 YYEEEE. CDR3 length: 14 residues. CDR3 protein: CASSLSIRNTEAFF. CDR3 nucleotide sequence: TGTGCCAGCAGCTTGTCAATTAGGAACACTGAAGCTTTCTTT. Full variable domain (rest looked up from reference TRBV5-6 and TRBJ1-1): DAGVTQSPTHLIKTRGQQVTLRCSPKSGHDTVSWYQQALGQGPQFIFQYYEEEERQRGNFPDRFSGHQFPNYSSELNVNALLLGDSALYLCASSLSIRNTEAFFGQGTRLTVV.

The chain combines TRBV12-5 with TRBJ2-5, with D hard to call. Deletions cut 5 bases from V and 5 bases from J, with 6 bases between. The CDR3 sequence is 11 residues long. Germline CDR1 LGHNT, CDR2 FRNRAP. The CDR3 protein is CASGRLETQYF. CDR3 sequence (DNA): TGTGCTAGTGGTCGGTTGGAGACCCAGTACTTC.

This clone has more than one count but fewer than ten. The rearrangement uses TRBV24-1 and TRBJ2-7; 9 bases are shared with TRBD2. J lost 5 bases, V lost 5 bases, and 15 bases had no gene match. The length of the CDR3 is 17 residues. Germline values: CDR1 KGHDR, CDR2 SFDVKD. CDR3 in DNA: TGTGCCACCAGTGGATTAGCGGGAGAGGTAGGGAGGAACGAGCAGTACTTC. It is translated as CATSGLAGEVGRNEQYF.

The CDR3 DNA reads as TGTGCCAGCAGGACAGGGAACGCGTGGATTGATAGCAATCAGCCCCAGCATTTT. Protein product: CASRTGNAWIDSNQPQHF. The genes are TRBV5-8 and TRBJ1-5; 7 bases align to TRBD1. The J segment lost 0 bases and the V segment lost 5 bases, leaving 14 bases of the junction unmatched. CDR1 is SGHTS and CDR2 is YDEGEE in the germline V gene. The CDR3 is 18 amino acids.

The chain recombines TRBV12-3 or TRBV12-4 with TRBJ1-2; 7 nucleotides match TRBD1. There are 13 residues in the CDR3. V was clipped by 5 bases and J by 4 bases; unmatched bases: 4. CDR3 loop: CASSRDSIYGYTF. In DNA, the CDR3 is TGTGCCAGCAGTCGGGACAGCATCTATGGCTACACCTTC.

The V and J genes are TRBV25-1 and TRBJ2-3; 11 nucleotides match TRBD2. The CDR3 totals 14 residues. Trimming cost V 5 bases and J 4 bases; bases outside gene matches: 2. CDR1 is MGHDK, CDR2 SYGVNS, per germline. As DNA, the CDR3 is TGTGCCAGCAGTACTAGCGGGAGTGCAGATACGCAGTATTTT. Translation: CASSTSGSADTQYF.

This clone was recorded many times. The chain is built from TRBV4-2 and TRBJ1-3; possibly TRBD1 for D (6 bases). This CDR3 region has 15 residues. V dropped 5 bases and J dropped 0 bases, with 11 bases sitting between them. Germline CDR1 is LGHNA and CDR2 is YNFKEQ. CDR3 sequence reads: CASSWDKTSGNTIYF. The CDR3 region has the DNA TGTGCCAGCAGCTGGGACAAGACCTCTGGAAACACCATATATTTT.

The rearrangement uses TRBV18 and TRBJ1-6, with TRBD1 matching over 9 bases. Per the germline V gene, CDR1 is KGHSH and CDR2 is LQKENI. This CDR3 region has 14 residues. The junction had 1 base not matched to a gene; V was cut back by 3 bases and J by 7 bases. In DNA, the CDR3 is TGTGCCAGCTCACCGGGACAGGGAAATTCACCCCTCCACTTT. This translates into CASSPGQGNSPLHF.

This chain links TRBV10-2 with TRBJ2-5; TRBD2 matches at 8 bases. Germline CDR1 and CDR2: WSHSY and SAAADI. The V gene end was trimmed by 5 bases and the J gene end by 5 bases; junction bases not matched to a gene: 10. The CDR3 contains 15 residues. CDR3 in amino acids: CASSNPGLVGETQYF. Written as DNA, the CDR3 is TGCGCCAGCAGTAACCCGGGACTAGTTGGGGAGACCCAGTACTTC.

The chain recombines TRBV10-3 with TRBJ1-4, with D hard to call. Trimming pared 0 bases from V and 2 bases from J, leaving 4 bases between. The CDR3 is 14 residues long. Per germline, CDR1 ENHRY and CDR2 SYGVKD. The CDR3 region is CAISESQTNEKLFF. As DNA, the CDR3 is TGTGCCATCAGTGAGTCTCAGACTAATGAAAAACTGTTTTTT.

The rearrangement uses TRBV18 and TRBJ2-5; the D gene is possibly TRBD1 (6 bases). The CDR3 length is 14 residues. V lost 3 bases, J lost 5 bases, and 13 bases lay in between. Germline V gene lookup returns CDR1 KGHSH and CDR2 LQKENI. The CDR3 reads CASSPMGARETQYF. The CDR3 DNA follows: TGTGCCAGCTCACCGATGGGGGCTAGGGAGACCCAGTACTTC.

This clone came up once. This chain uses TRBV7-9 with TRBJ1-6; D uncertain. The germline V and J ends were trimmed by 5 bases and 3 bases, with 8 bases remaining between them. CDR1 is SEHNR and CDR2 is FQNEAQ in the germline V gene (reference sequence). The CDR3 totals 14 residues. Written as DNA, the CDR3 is TGTGCCAGCAGCCATCCTATCTATAATTCACCCCTCCACTTT. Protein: CASSHPIYNSPLHF.

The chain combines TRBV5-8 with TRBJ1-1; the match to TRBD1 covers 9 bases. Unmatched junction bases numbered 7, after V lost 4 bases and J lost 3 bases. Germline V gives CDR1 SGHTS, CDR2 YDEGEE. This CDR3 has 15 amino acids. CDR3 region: CASSPGQGIHTEAFF. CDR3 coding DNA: TGTGCCAGCAGCCCTGGACAGGGGATCCACACTGAAGCTTTCTTT.